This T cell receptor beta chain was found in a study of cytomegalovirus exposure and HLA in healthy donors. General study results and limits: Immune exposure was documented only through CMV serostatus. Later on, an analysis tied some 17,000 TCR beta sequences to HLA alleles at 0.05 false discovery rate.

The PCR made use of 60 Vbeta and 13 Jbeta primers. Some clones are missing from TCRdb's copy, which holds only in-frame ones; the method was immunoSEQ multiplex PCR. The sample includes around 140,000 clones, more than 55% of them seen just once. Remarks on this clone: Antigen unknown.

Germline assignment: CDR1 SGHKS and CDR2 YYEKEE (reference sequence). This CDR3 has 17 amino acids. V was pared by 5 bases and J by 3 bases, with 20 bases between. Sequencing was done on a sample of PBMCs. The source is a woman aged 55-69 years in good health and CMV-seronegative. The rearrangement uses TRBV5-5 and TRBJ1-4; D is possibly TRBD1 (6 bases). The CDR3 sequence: CASSFTGTLPSNEKLFF. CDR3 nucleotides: TGTGCCAGCAGTTTTACCGGGACACTTCCTTCTAATGAAAAACTGTTTTTT.